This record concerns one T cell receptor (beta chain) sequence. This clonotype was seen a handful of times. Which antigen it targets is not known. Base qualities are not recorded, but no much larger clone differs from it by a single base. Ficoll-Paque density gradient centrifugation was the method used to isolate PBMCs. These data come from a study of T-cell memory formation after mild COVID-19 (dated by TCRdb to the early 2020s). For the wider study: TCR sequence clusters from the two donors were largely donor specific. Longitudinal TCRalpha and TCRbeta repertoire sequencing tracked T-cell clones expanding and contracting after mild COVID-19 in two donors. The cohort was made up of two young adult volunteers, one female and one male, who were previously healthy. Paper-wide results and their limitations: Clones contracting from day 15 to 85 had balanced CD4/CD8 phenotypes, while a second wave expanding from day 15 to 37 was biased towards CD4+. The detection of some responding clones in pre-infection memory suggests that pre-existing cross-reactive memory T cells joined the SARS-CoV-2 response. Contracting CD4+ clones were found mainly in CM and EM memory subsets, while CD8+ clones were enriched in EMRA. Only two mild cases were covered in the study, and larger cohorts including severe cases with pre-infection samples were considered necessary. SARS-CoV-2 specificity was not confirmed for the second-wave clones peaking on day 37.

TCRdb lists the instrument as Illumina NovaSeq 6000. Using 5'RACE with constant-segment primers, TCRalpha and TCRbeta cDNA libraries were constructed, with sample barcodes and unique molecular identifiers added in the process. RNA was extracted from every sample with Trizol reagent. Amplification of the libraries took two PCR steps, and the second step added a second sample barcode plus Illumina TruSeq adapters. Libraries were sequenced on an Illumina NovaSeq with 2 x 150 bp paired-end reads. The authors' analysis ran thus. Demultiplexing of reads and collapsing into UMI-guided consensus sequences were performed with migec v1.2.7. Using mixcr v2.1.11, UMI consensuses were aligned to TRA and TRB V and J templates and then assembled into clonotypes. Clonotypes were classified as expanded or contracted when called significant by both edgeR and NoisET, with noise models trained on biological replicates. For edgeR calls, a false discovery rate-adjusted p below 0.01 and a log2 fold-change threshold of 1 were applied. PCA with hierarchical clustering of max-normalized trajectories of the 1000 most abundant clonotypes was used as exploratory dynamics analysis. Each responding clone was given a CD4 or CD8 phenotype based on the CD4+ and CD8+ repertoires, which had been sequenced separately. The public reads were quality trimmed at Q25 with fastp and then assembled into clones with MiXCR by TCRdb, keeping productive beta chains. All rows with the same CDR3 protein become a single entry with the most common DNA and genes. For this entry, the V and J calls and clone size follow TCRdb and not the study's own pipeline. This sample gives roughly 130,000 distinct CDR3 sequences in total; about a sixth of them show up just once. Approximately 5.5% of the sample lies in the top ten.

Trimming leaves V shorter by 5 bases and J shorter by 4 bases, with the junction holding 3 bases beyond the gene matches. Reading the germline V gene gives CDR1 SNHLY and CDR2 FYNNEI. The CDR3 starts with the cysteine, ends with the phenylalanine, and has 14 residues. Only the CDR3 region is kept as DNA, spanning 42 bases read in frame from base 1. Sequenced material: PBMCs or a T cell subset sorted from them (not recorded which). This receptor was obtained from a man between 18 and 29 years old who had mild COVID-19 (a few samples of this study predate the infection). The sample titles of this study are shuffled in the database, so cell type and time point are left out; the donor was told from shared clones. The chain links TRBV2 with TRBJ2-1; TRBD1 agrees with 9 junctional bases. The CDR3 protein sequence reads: CASSYRGQYNEQFF. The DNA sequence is TGTGCCAGCAGTTACAGGGGGCAGTACAATGAGCAGTTCTTC.